The next 19 T cell receptor beta chains were all read from a single sample in a study of metastatic and nonmetastatic thyroid tumors. TCRdb re-called the PCR reads via MiXCR. The sample contains 15,000 or so clones, around a quarter of which appear only once. Patients had received no treatment of any kind before thyroid surgery. The specimen was tumor tissue. All receptors come from a female donor with papillary thyroid cancer or a benign thyroid nodule (not recorded which). Some clones in this sample may be carry-over from other donors' samples.

This clone came up many times. With a much larger clone just one base away, this may be a read error. The identical CDR3 is also encoded by other nucleotide sequences in the sample. This chain joins TRBV5-1 and TRBJ2-6; D gene uncertain. The CDR3 spans 16 residues. V was shortened by 0 bases and J by 2 bases, with 9 bases between the two germline ends. Germline V gene sequence: CDR1 SGHRS, CDR2 YFSETQ. The CDR3 protein is CASSLDPSPGANVLTF. CDR3 bases: TGCGCCAGCAGCTTGGACCCCAGTCCTGGGGCCAACGTCCTGACTTTC.

This clone appeared a few times. This clone may be a read error of a much larger clone one base away. This sequence joins TRBV29-1 and TRBJ2-4; the D gene could be TRBD1 or TRBD2 (5 bases each). The CDR3 contains 12 residues. Per germline, CDR1 SQVTM and CDR2 ANQGSEA. The chain's CDR3 is CSGRDRQNIQHF. CDR3 nucleotide sequence: TGCAGCGGCCGGGACCGTCAGAACATTCAGCACTTC.

The chain carries TRBV30 and TRBJ2-1; 13 nucleotides match TRBD2. The germline V gene has CDR1 GTSNPN and CDR2 SVGIG (reference sequence). J gave up 8 bases and V 4 bases, and 5 bases lay outside the gene matches. CDR3 size: 14 residues. The CDR3 here is CAWTTSGRLDEQFF. The CDR3 DNA sequence: TGTGCCTGGACGACTAGCGGGAGGTTGGATGAGCAGTTCTTC.

This clone is deemed medium-sized. CDR3 loop: CATSDFDEQFF. Here the CDR3 DNA reads TGTGCCACCAGTGATTTTGATGAGCAGTTCTTC. V gene TRBV24-1 combines with J gene TRBJ2-1; D gene unclear. From germline, CDR1 is KGHDR and CDR2 SFDVKD. The V gene lost 1 base and the J gene lost 8 bases, with 2 bases spanning the gap. The CDR3 length is 11 residues.

This sequence joins TRBV18 and TRBJ2-3; 8 bases are a match to TRBD2. Looked up from germline, CDR1 is KGHSH and CDR2 is LQKENI. The V segment lost 0 bases and the J segment 1 base; nucleotides outside the gene matches: 0. The CDR3 is made up of 15 amino acids. For the CDR3, the DNA is TGTGCCAGCTCACCACCAGCGGGAGGCACAGATACGCAGTATTTT. It is translated as CASSPPAGGTDTQYF.

A single count supports this clone. The genes are TRBV30 and TRBJ1-6; 8 nucleotides agree with TRBD1. Trimming at V came to 3 bases and at J to 10 bases, leaving 2 bases not matched to a gene. The CDR3 totals 12 residues. CDR1 is GTSNPN, CDR2 SVGIG, per germline (reference sequence). The chain's CDR3 is CAWRTGGSPLHF. CDR3 nucleotides: TGTGCCTGGAGAACAGGGGGATCACCCCTCCACTTT.

This rearrangement joins TRBV7-3 to TRBJ1-3; TRBD1 agrees at 7 bases. V was pared by 5 bases and J by 3 bases, with 7 bases of the junction left unmatched. The CDR3 has 15 residues. Germline values: CDR1 SGHTA, CDR2 FQGTGA. CDR3: CASSQSGGFGNTIYF. CDR3 DNA: TGTGCCAGCAGCCAATCAGGGGGATTTGGAAACACCATATATTTT.

In this sample, this clone is medium-sized. Distinct nucleotide sequences in the sample also encode this CDR3. The chain recombines TRBV6-4 with TRBJ2-2, with no clear D. Trimming left V 3 bases short and J 1 base short, with 3 bases between. There are 13 residues in the CDR3. CDR1 and CDR2 (germline): MRHNA, SNTAGT. The CDR3 loop reads CASSEGNTGELFF. CDR3 coding DNA: TGTGCCAGCAGTGAGGGGAACACCGGGGAGCTGTTTTTT.

In this sample, this clone turned up a few times. The chain couples TRBV27 to TRBJ1-1, with D unclear. Deletions cut 1 base from V and 5 bases from J, with 8 bases between. The CDR3 is made up of 13 amino acids. Germline V lookup: CDR1 MNHEY, CDR2 SMNVEV (reference sequence). CDR3 sequence: CASSLYLATEAFF. The CDR3 DNA sequence: TGTGCCAGCAGTTTATACCTTGCTACTGAAGCTTTCTTT.

Relative to its sample, this clone is medium-sized (0.01 to 0.1%). V and J are TRBV30 and TRBJ2-7; possibly TRBD1 for D (5 bases). The germline V gene encodes CDR1 GTSNPN and CDR2 SVGIG (reference sequence). CDR3 length: 15 residues. Trimming cost V 0 bases and J 2 bases, with 14 bases left between them. The CDR3 sequence is CAWSVQPSRAYEQYF. CDR3 in DNA: TGTGCCTGGAGTGTACAACCATCCAGGGCCTACGAGCAGTACTTC.

This clone is medium-sized. V gene TRBV6-1 combines with J gene TRBJ2-1; 14 bases are a match to TRBD2. This CDR3 contains 18 residues. Germline V gene data show CDR1 as MNHNS and CDR2 as SASEGT. Trimming removed 4 bases from V and 8 bases from J; junction bases left unmatched: 13. In DNA form, the CDR3 reads TGTGCCAGCAGTGCTGGGACAAGTGGACTAGCGGGAGGAGATGAGCAGTTCTTC. This translates into CASSAGTSGLAGGDEQFF.

Regarding this clone: A junction end diverges from the germline sequence, so it may reflect a read error. The genes are TRBV30 and TRBJ2-3; TRBD2 aligns across 8 bases. From germline, CDR1 is GTSNPN and CDR2 SVGIG (reference sequence). This CDR3 contains 15 residues. The CDR3 loop is CAWSYSLAGTDTQYF. The CDR3 nucleotides are TGTGCCTGGAGTTATAGTCTAGCGGGCACGGATACGCAGTATTTT.

This clone came up a few times. The rearrangement links TRBV28 to TRBJ2-5; D not resolved. The CDR3 sequence is 15 residues long. V lost 4 bases and J lost 2, with 14 bases in between. The germline V gene encodes CDR1 MDHEN and CDR2 SYDVKM. The CDR3 sequence is CASSSNGLLQETQYF. In DNA, the CDR3 is TGTGCCAGCAGTTCCAACGGTCTGCTACAAGAGACCCAGTACTTC.

Ten or more counts support this clone. Written as DNA, the CDR3 is TGTGCCAGCAGCCCCTCACCCGAGGAGGGGACCTACGAGCAGTACTTC. It encodes CASSPSPEEGTYEQYF. The V call is TRBV9, the J call TRBJ2-7, with a possible D match to TRBD2 (6 bases). The V gene lost 4 bases and the J gene lost 2 bases, with 19 bases spanning the gap. Germline V gene data show CDR1 as SGDLS and CDR2 as YYNGEE. This CDR3 contains 16 residues.

By frequency in the sample, this clone is medium-sized (0.01 to 0.1%). This CDR3 reads CASSPDTYGYTF. CDR3 DNA sequence: TGTGCCAGCTCACCCGACACCTATGGCTACACCTTC. The chain combines TRBV18 with TRBJ1-2; D gene uncertain. V lost 3 bases, J lost 4 bases, and 6 bases lay in between. Germline V gene lookup returns CDR1 KGHSH and CDR2 LQKENI. The CDR3 length is 12 residues.

This clone rates as large. The chain is built from TRBV6-1 and TRBJ2-7, with D tentatively TRBD1 (6 bases). With 3 bases removed from V and 5 bases from J, the gap between germline ends came to 17 bases. CDR3 length equals 15 residues. Germline CDR1 and CDR2: MNHNS and SASEGT. In nucleotides, the CDR3 is TGTGCCAGCAGTGACGGGGCAGGGGCTAGCCACGAGCAGTACTTC. It translates to CASSDGAGASHEQYF.

This clone was seen ten or more times. The chain carries TRBV18 and TRBJ1-1; TRBD1 might be the D (5 bases). The CDR3 is 14 residues long. Trimming pared 0 bases from V and 1 base from J, leaving 6 bases between. The germline CDR1 and CDR2 sequences are KGHSH and LQKENI. The CDR3: CASSPPRGNTEAFF. Written as DNA, the CDR3 is TGTGCCAGCTCACCACCGAGGGGGAACACTGAAGCTTTCTTT.

By sample share, this clone is medium-sized. The genes are TRBV28 and TRBJ1-2; TRBD1 is a possible D gene (5 bases). V lost 8 bases and J lost 8, with 12 bases in between. The CDR3 consists of 11 residues. Germline loops: CDR1 MDHEN, CDR2 SYDVKM. CDR3: CASGTGPGYTF. DNA of the CDR3: TGTGCCAGCGGCACGGGACCAGGCTACACCTTC.

The gene calls are TRBV3-1 and TRBJ2-7; no clear D. CDR3 size: 12 residues. Germline V gene data show CDR1 as LGHDT and CDR2 as YNNKEL (reference sequence). Trimming took off 4 bases at V and 3 bases at J, with 7 bases between the two ends. Here the CDR3 reads CASSPLGYEQYF. CDR3 in DNA: TGTGCCAGCAGCCCCCTGGGCTACGAGCAGTACTTC.